The 5 T cell receptor beta chains below all came from one sample that was sequenced in a study of OX40 agonist ivuxolimab in advanced cancers. The table came from immunoSEQ multiplex PCR; TCRdb's copy has only in-frame clones and leaves some out. The profile covers 55,000 to 70,000 clones, with about 86% appearing a single time and 0.88% taken by the ten largest. The material sequenced was CD4+ or CD8+ T cells sorted from blood, taken in a trial of the OX40 agonist ivuxolimab. All receptors come from an adult with an advanced solid tumor such as melanoma, head and neck, liver or kidney cancer.

The chain recombines TRBV10-1 with TRBJ1-1; 8 bases are a match to TRBD1. Germline trimming cut 6 bases from V and 1 base from J; bases unmatched to any gene: 4. There are 14 residues in the CDR3. The germline gives CDR1 WNHNN, CDR2 SYGVQD (reference sequence). The CDR3 DNA reads TGCGCCAGCAGCGTCGGGACAGGGAACACTGAAGCTTTCTTT. The encoded protein is CASSVGTGNTEAFF.

The V and J genes are TRBV4-1 and TRBJ2-7; 10 bases match TRBD2. Trimming cost V 3 bases and J 6 bases; bases outside gene matches: 11. CDR1 and CDR2 from the germline V gene are MGHRA and YSYEKL. The CDR3 is 16 amino acids. CDR3 nucleotides: TGCGCCAGCAGCCAGGGGAGGTTAGCGGGGGGATTCGAGCAGTACTTC. Amino acids: CASSQGRLAGGFEQYF.

This clone is medium-sized. V usage is TRBV5-4 and J usage is TRBJ1-1; D remains unclear. Germline-derived CDR1 and CDR2 are SGHNT and YYREEE (reference sequence). CDR3 length: 13 amino acids. Trimming removed 5 bases at V and 0 bases at J, with 8 bases between. The CDR3 protein is CASSPELNTEAFF. CDR3 sequence (DNA): TGTGCCAGCAGTCCGGAACTGAACACTGAAGCTTTCTTT. Full variable domain (rest looked up from reference TRBV5-4 and TRBJ1-1): ETGVTQSPTHLIKTRGQQVTLRCSSQSGHNTVSWYQQALGQGPQFIFQYYREEENGRGNFPPRFSGLQFPNYSSELNVNALELDDSALYLCASSPELNTEAFFGQGTRLTVV.

The rearrangement uses TRBV19 and TRBJ2-2; 8 bases agree with TRBD1. J gave up 2 bases and V 9 bases, and 11 bases lay outside the gene matches. Germline values: CDR1 LNHDA, CDR2 SQIVND (reference sequence). There are 16 residues in the CDR3. This chain's CDR3 is CASGMGGTGNTGELFF. For the CDR3, the DNA is TGTGCCAGCGGAATGGGCGGGACAGGTAACACCGGGGAGCTGTTTTTT.

The chain employs TRBV5-1 and TRBJ1-2; TRBD1 aligns across 7 bases. J gave up 0 bases and V 4 bases, and 0 bases lay outside the gene matches. Germline V lookup: CDR1 SGHRS, CDR2 YFSETQ. This CDR3 spans 13 amino acids. CDR3 sequence reads: CASSGTANYGYTF. The CDR3 region has the DNA TGCGCCAGCAGCGGGACAGCTAACTATGGCTACACCTTC.